This T cell receptor (beta chain) originates from a study of T-cell reconstitution after alpha-beta-depleted transplantation in children. There are a few counts of this clonotype. Using unique molecular identifiers, the investigators prepared the TCRbeta library. TCRdb independently ran MiXCR on the PCR reads; one entry per CDR3 protein. The data show approximately 230,000 distinct CDR3 sequences, roughly a quarter seen once. Looked up from germline, CDR1 is SEHNR and CDR2 is FQNEAQ (reference sequence). V gave up 4 bases and J gave up 1 base; unmatched junction bases: 7. The CDR3 is made up of 17 amino acids.

The J gene is TRBJ2-1, the V gene TRBV7-9; 10 nucleotides align to TRBD2. This receptor was identified in a female patient aged 2-9 years who had a stem cell transplant for congenital amegakaryocytic thrombocytopenia, so the T cells may come from the graft donor. Here the sequenced sample was PBMCs, mostly from graft donor cells, taken 360 days after TCRalphabeta/CD19-depleted stem cell transplant. The CDR3 DNA sequence: TGTGCCAGCAGCTCACTTTCTAGCGGGGGATCCTACAATGAGCAGTTCTTC. Protein product: CASSSLSSGGSYNEQFF.